This T cell receptor (beta chain) came from a study of neurological immune-mediated disorders. Whole-study findings and limits: The absence of shared CDR3 amino acid sequences among expanded clones across subjects suggests private repertoires in all groups.

The time point here: longitudinal time-point 2. A total of 2 million PBMCs stored at -80 degrees C provided the unsorted libraries. The cDNA was synthesized by means of template-switch 5'RACE, which was carried out with 10-nucleotide random UMIs. Each CDR3 protein gets one entry after TCRdb re-called the 5' RACE reads with MiXCR. The table lists some 49,000 distinct CDR3 sequences, around 12% of them singletons, with 3.5% to 5.5% in the top ten. Germline V gene sequence: CDR1 SGHRS, CDR2 YFSETQ. Trimming pared 4 bases from V and 4 bases from J, leaving 15 bases between. CDR3 length: 14 residues. This clonotype has a handful of counts. The antigen remains undetermined.

The sample taken for sequencing was PBMCs. The chain uses TRBV5-1 and TRBJ2-7, with D unclear. The TCR comes from a male donor with HTLV-1-associated myelopathy (HAM/TSP). The CDR3 DNA sequence: TGCGCCAGCAGCCTTCTTAGGGTGGGGTACGAGCAGTACTTC. It codes for CASSLLRVGYEQYF. The whole variable domain, remainder taken from reference TRBV5-1 and TRBJ2-7, is KAGVTQTPRYLIKTRGQQVTLSCSPISGHRSVSWYQQTPGQGLQFLFEYFSETQRNKGNFPGRFSGRQFSNSRSEMNVSTLELGDSALYLCASSLLRVGYEQYFGPGTRLTVT.